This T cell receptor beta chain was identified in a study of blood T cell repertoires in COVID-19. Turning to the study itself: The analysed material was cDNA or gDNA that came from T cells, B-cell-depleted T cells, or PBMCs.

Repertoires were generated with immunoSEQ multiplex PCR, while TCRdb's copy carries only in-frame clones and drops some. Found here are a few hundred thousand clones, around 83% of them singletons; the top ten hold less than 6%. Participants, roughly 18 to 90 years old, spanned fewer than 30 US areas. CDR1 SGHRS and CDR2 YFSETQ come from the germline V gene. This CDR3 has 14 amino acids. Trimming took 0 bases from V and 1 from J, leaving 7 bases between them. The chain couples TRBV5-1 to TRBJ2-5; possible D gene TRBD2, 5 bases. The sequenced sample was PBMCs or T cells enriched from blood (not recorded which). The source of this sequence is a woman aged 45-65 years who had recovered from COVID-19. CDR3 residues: CASSLEDFQETQYF. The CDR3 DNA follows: TGCGCCAGCAGCTTGGAGGACTTCCAAGAGACCCAGTACTTC.